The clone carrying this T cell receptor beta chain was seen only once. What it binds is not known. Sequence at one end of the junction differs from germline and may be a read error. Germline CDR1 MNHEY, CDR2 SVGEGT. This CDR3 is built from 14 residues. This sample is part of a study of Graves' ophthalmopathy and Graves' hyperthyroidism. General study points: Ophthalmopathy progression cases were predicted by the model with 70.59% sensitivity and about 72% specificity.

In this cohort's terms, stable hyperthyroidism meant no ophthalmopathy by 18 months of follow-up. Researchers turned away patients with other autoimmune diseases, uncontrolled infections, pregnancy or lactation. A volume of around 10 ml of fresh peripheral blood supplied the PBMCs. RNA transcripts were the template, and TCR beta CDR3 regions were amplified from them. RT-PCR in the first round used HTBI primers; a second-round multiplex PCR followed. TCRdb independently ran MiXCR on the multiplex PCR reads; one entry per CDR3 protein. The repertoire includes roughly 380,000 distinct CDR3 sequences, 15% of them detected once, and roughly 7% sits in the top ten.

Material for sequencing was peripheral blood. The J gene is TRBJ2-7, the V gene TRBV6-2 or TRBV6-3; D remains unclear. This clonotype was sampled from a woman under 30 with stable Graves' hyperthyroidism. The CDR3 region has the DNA TGTGCCAGCAGTTCGTGGACGGCTACCTACGAGCAGGACTTC. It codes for CASSSWTATYEQDF.